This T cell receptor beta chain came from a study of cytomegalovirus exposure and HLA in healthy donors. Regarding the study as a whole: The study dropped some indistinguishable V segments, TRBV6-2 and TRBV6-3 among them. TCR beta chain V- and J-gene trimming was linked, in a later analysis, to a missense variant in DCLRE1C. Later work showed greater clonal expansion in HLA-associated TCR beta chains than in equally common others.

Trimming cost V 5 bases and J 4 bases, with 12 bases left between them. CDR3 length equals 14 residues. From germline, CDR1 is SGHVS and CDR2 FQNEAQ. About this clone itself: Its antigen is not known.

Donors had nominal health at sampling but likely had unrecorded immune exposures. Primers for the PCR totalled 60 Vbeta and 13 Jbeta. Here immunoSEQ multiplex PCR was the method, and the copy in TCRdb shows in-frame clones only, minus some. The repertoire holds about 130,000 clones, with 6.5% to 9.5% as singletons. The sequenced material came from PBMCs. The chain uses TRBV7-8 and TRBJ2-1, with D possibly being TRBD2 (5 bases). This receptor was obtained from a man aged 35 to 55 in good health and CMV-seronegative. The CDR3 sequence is CASSPGGLYNEQFF. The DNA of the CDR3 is TGTGCCAGCAGCCCTGGCGGACTTTACAATGAGCAGTTCTTC.